The T cell receptor (beta chain) under discussion was sequenced for a study of T cell responses to AZD1222 COVID-19 vaccine. Study outcomes and limitations: Vaccine-associated CD4 TCRs spanned spike, dominant at 160-218 and 743-854. There were mostly white British donors and more females than males, and clonal diversity was possibly underestimated.

Profiled with immunoSEQ multiplex PCR; TCRdb holds only in-frame clones, not every one. Of about 100,000 clones listed, just under 90% are singletons. Worth noting for this clone: Its antigen is as yet unknown.

The V gene lost 2 bases and the J gene lost 13 bases, with 11 bases spanning the gap. The CDR3 loop spans 12 amino acids. The germline V gene has CDR1 SNHLY and CDR2 FYNNEI. This rearrangement joins TRBV2 to TRBJ1-4; D perhaps matches TRBD1 (6 bases). The origin of this receptor is an adult in good health. Sequenced here: peripheral blood, sampled on day 0 of AZD1222 vaccination. CDR3 DNA sequence: TGTGCCAGCAGTGAATTACAGGGTTTACTGTTTTTT. Its translation: CASSELQGLLFF.